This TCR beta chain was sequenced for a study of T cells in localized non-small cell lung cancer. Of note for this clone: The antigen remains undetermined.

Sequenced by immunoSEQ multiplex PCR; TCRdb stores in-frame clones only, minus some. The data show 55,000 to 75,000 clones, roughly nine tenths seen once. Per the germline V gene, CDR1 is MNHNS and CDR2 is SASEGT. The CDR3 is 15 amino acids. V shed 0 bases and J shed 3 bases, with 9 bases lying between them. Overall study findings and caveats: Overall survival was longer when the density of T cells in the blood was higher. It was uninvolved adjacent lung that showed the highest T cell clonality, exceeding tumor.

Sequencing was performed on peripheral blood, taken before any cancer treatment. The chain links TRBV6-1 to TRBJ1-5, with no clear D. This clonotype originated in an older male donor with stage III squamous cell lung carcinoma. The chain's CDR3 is CASSEAHSTNQPQHF. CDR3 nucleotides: TGTGCCAGCAGTGAAGCGCATAGCACCAATCAGCCCCAGCATTTT.